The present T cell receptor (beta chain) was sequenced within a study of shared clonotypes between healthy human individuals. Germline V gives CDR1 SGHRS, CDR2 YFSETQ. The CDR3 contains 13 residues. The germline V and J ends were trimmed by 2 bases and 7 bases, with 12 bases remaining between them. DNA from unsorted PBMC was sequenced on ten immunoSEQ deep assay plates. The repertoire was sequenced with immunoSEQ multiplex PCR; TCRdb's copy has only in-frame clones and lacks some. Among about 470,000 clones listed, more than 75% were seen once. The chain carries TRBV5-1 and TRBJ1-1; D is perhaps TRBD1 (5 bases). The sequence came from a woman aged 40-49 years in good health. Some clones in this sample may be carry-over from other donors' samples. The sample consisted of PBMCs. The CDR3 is CASSFQGGGEAFF. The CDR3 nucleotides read TGCGCCAGCAGCTTCCAGGGAGGAGGTGAAGCTTTCTTT. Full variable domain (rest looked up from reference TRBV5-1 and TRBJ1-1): KAGVTQTPRYLIKTRGQQVTLSCSPISGHRSVSWYQQTPGQGLQFLFEYFSETQRNKGNFPGRFSGRQFSNSRSEMNVSTLELGDSALYLCASSFQGGGEAFFGQGTRLTVV.